A selection of T cell receptor beta chains follows, all from one sample in a study of CD8 T cells in ankylosing spondylitis. MiXCR was run by TCRdb on the 5' RACE reads, yielding one entry per CDR3 protein. The sample includes some 220,000 distinct CDR3 sequences, roughly 8% seen only once; the top ten take 4.8%. Sample: blood, either unsorted or a sorted T cell fraction (not recorded which). These receptors were collected from a female donor with ankylosing spondylitis or in good health (not recorded which). Both conserved end residues are part of each CDR3. The D gene is left open where the match is weak. Rows may omit the clone size; those that give it use once, few, many or a size class.

V gene	D gene	J gene	clone size	CDR3 protein	CDR3 DNA
TRBV7-2	TRBD2	TRBJ2-3	few	CASSLGSGSVTDTQYF	TGTGCCAGCAGCTTAGGTAGCGGGAGTGTAACAGATACGCAGTATTTT
TRBV7-2	-	TRBJ2-1	few	CASSLVSKRNEQFF	TGTGCCAGCAGCTTAGTGTCCAAGCGCAATGAGCAGTTCTTC
TRBV14	-	TRBJ1-4	many	CASSRSFNEKLFF	TGTGCCAGCAGCCGATCGTTTAATGAAAAACTGTTTTTT
TRBV12-3/TRBV12-4	TRBD1	TRBJ1-2	many	CASSLTGGGGYTF	TGTGCCAGCAGTCTCACAGGGGGCGGTGGCTACACCTTC
TRBV7-2	-	TRBJ2-1	few	CASSLTLGINNEQFF	TGTGCCAGCAGCTTAACCCTAGGGATAAACAATGAGCAGTTCTTC
TRBV3-1	TRBD1	TRBJ2-7	many	CASSQGTGPSYEQYF	TGTGCCAGCAGCCAGGGGACAGGCCCCTCCTACGAGCAGTACTTC
TRBV12-2	-	TRBJ2-2	many	CASRSTFGASDLNTGELFF	TGTGCAAGTCGCTCCACCTTCGGGGCTAGCGATTTAAACACCGGGGAGCTGTTTTTT
TRBV20-1	TRBD2	TRBJ2-1	many	CSAPGLAGGEQFF	TGCAGTGCGCCGGGACTAGCGGGAGGTGAGCAGTTCTTC
TRBV27	-	TRBJ2-7	-	CASSLAGGKQYF	TGTGCCAGCAGTTTGGCCGGGGGTAAGCAGTACTTC
TRBV6-1	TRBD2	TRBJ2-3	many	CASSTSSGRGTDTQYF	TGTGCCAGCAGTACATCTAGCGGGAGGGGTACAGATACGCAGTATTTT
TRBV3-1	-	TRBJ2-2	many	CASSQVPGDAGELFF	TGTGCCAGCAGCCAAGTTCCAGGGGACGCCGGGGAGCTGTTTTTT
TRBV20-1	-	TRBJ2-7	many	CSADPGGATYEQYF	TGCAGTGCGGATCCTGGCGGGGCGACCTACGAGCAGTACTTC
TRBV28	-	TRBJ2-7	many	CASHGLSSYEQYF	TGTGCCAGCCACGGCCTAAGCTCCTACGAGCAGTACTTC
TRBV7-2	TRBD2	TRBJ2-7	few	CASSLTSSEQYF	TGTGCCAGCAGCCTGACTAGCTCCGAGCAGTACTTC
TRBV6-5	-	TRBJ1-5	many	CASSYAQPPGHQPQHF	TGTGCCAGCAGTTACGCTCAGCCACCGGGACATCAGCCCCAGCATTTT
TRBV7-6	-	TRBJ2-7	many	CASSPGTLFYEQYF	TGTGCCAGCAGCCCCGGGACTCTTTTCTACGAGCAGTACTTC
TRBV28	-	TRBJ2-5	many	CASTGVRETQYF	TGTGCCAGCACTGGCGTTCGGGAGACCCAGTACTTC
TRBV7-2	-	TRBJ2-7	few	CASSPGNGASYEQYF	TGTGCCAGCAGCCCGGGTAATGGGGCCTCCTACGAGCAGTACTTC
TRBV5-4	-	TRBJ2-3	many	CASSPRMRGSTDTQYF	TGTGCCAGCAGCCCCAGGATGAGGGGCAGCACAGATACGCAGTATTTT
TRBV20-1	-	TRBJ1-1	many	CSAAPGPEAFF	TGCAGTGCCGCTCCGGGGCCTGAAGCTTTCTTT
TRBV7-9	-	TRBJ1-1	many	CASSPTGGVNTEAFF	TGTGCCAGCAGCCCCACAGGTGGGGTGAACACTGAAGCTTTCTTT
TRBV10-3	-	TRBJ1-2	many	CAIKEFRGYGYTF	TGTGCCATCAAGGAATTCCGGGGATATGGCTACACCTTC
TRBV16	-	TRBJ2-1	many	CASSRSGHNEQFF	TGTGCCAGCAGCCGATCCGGCCACAATGAGCAGTTCTTC
TRBV20-1	-	TRBJ2-5	many	CSAARRGRKETQYF	TGCAGTGCTGCCCGAAGGGGGAGAAAAGAGACCCAGTACTTC
TRBV5-1	TRBD2	TRBJ2-1	many	CASSLGLAGGSNEQFF	TGCGCCAGCAGCTTGGGGCTAGCGGGAGGTAGCAATGAGCAGTTCTTC
TRBV6-2/TRBV6-3	-	TRBJ2-7	many	CASSWSFRDASYEQYF	TGTGCCAGCAGTTGGTCCTTTCGGGACGCTTCCTACGAGCAGTACTTC
TRBV7-3	-	TRBJ1-1	many	CASSFGRGMNTEAFF	TGTGCCAGCAGCTTCGGCAGGGGAATGAACACTGAAGCTTTCTTT
TRBV20-1	-	TRBJ2-3	many	CSARIRRGDTQYF	TGCAGTGCTAGAATTCGGAGGGGAGATACGCAGTATTTT
TRBV12-3/TRBV12-4	TRBD2	TRBJ2-4	many	CASRDSGGNIQYF	TGTGCCAGCAGGGACAGCGGGGGAAACATTCAGTACTTC
TRBV7-9	-	TRBJ1-2	-	CASSLAREGYGYTF	TGTGCCAGCAGCTTAGCCAGGGAAGGCTATGGCTACACCTTC
TRBV12-3/TRBV12-4	TRBD1	TRBJ1-5	many	CASSWGDRGDQPQHF	TGTGCCAGCAGCTGGGGAGACAGGGGCGACCAGCCCCAGCATTTT
TRBV5-1	-	TRBJ1-2	many	CASSLAGRPATANYGYTF	TGCGCCAGCAGCTTGGCAGGGAGGCCAGCGACTGCTAACTATGGCTACACCTTC
TRBV6-1	TRBD1	TRBJ2-6	many	CASRQDRAGANVLTF	TGTGCCAGCAGGCAGGACAGGGCTGGGGCCAACGTCCTGACTTTC
TRBV20-1	TRBD1	TRBJ2-2	many	CSAPPRQGYTGELFF	TGCAGTGCGCCGCCCCGACAGGGCTACACCGGGGAGCTGTTTTTT
TRBV10-3	TRBD1	TRBJ2-1	many	CAISESRQGNEQFF	TGTGCCATCAGTGAGTCCCGACAGGGGAACGAGCAGTTCTTC
TRBV9	-	TRBJ2-7	many	CASSVEISPPYEQYF	TGTGCCAGCAGCGTAGAAATCAGTCCTCCCTACGAGCAGTACTTC
TRBV30	-	TRBJ1-1	many	CAWSYGGARAFF	TGTGCCTGGAGTTACGGGGGGGCGCGAGCTTTCTTT
TRBV7-2	-	TRBJ2-5	many	CASAQGGAQYF	TGTGCCAGCGCCCAAGGGGGGGCCCAGTACTTC
TRBV20-1	-	TRBJ2-3	many	CSAGAAGTIFTDTQYF	TGCAGTGCTGGAGCAGCCGGGACGATATTCACAGATACGCAGTATTTT
TRBV29-1	-	TRBJ1-5	many	CSGGEGSNQPQHF	TGCAGCGGGGGGGAGGGGAGCAATCAGCCCCAGCATTTT